The entry below gives a single T cell receptor (beta chain) sequence along with its context. After removal of 2 bases from V and 4 bases from J, the junction contained 5 bases not matched to a gene. CDR1 is SQVTM and CDR2 is ANQGSEA in the germline V gene. CDR3 length: 14 residues. This specimen belongs to a study of T cell changes during pregnancy in multiple sclerosis. TCRdb's table, derived via immunoSEQ multiplex PCR, lists solely in-frame clones and lacks some. The table includes 52,000 or so clones, 80% to 95% detected once. Here the sequenced sample was CD4+ T cells from peripheral blood mononuclear cells, taken in the second trimester of pregnancy. This TCR was recovered from a female donor with multiple sclerosis, enrolled in a pregnancy study. The gene calls are TRBV29-1 and TRBJ2-3; 8 positions match TRBD2. This chain's CDR3 is CSVERSGGADTQYF. The DNA for the CDR3 is TGCAGCGTTGAAAGGTCGGGGGGGGCAGATACGCAGTATTTT.